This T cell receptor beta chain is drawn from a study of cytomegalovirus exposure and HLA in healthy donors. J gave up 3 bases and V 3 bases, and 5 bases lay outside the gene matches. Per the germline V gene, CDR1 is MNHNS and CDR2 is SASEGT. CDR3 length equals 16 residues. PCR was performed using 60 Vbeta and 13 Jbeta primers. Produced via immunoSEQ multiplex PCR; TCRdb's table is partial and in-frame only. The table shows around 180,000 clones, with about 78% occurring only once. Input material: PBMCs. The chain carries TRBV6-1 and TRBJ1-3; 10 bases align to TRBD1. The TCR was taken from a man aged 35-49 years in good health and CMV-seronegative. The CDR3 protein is CASSETGGVGGNTIYF. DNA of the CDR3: TGTGCCAGCAGTGAGACAGGGGGCGTTGGTGGAAACACCATATATTTT.